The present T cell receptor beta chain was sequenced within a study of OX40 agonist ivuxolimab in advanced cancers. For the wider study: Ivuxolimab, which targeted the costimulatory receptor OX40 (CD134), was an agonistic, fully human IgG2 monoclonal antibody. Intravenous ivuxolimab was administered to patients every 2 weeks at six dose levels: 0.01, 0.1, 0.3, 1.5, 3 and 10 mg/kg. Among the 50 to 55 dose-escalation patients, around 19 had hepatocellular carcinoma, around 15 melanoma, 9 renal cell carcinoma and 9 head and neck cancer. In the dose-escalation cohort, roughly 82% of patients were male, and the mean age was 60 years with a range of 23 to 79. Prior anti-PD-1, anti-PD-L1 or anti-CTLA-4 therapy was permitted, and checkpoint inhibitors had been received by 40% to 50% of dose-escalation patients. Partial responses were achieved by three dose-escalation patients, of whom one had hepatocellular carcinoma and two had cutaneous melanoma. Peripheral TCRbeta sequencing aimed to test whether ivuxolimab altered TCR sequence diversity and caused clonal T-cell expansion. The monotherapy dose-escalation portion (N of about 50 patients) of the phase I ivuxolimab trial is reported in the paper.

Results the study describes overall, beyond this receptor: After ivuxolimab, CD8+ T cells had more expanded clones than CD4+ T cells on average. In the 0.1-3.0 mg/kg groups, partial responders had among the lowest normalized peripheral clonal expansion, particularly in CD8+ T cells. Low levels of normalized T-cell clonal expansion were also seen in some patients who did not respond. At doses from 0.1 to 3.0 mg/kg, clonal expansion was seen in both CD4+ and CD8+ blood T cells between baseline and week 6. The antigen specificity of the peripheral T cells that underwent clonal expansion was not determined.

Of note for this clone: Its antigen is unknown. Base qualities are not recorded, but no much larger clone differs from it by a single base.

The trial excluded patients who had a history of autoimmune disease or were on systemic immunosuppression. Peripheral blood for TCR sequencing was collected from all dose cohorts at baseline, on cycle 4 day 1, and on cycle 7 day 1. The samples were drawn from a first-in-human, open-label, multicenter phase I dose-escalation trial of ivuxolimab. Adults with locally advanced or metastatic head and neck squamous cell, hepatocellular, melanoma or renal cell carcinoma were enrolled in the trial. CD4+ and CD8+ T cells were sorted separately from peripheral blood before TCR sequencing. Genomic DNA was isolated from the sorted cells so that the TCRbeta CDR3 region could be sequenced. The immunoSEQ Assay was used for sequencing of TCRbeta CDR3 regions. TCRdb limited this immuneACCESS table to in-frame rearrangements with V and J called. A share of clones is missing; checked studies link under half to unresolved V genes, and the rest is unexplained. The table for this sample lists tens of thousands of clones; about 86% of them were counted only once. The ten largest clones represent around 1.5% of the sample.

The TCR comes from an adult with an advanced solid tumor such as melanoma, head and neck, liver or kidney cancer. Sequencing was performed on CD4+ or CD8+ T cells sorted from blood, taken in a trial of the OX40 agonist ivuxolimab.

CDR3 loop: CASSQQRNTGELFF. The DNA sequence is given as TGTGCCAGCAGCCAACAGAGGAACACCGGGGAGCTGTTTTTT. The chain is assembled from TRBV14 and TRBJ2-2; a confident D gene designation cannot be given. The CDR3 runs 14 residues from the cysteine to the phenylalanine. Kept here is only the CDR3 DNA, which spans 42 bases and is read in frame from base 1. The germline ends are 5 bases apart after V is trimmed by 2 bases and J by 1 base. CDR1 is given as SGHDN and CDR2 as FVKESK, both from the germline V gene.